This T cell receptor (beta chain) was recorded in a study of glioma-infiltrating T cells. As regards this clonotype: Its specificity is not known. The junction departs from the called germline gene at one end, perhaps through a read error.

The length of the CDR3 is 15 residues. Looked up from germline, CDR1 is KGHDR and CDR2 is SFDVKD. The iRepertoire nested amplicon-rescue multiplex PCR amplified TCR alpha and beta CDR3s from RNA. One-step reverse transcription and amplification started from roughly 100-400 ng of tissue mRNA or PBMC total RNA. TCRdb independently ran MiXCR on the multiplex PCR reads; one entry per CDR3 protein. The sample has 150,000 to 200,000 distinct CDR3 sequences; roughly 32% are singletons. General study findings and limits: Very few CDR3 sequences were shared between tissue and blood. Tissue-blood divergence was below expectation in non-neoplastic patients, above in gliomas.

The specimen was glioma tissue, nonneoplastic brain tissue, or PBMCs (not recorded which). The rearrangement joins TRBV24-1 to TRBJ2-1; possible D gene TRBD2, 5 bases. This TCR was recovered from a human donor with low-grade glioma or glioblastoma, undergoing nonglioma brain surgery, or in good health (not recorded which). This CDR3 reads CAISDLEDPINEQFF. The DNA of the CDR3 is TGTGCCATCAGTGATTTGGAGGACCCCATCAATGAGCAGTTCTTC.